Shown below are 20 T cell receptor beta chains from a single sample sequenced in a study of blood T cell repertoires in COVID-19. Sequencing used immunoSEQ multiplex PCR; TCRdb keeps in-frame clones, though not all of them. Among 64,000 or so clones listed, approximately 91% were seen once. Sample: peripheral blood. All receptors derive from a human donor in a cohort sampled during active COVID-19.

The chain links TRBV5-1 to TRBJ2-7, with 11 bases lining up with TRBD2. Germline V gene lookup returns CDR1 SGHRS and CDR2 YFSETQ. After removal of 0 bases from V and 3 bases from J, the junction contained 5 bases not matched to a gene. This CDR3 comprises 16 residues. The CDR3 sequence is CASSLGGTSGSYEQYF. CDR3 DNA sequence: TGCGCCAGCAGCTTGGGAGGTACTAGCGGGAGCTACGAGCAGTACTTC.

The chain uses TRBV7-9 and TRBJ1-1; D is uncertain. V was clipped by 2 bases and J by 1 base, with 17 bases between them. The CDR3 is 17 residues long. Germline values: CDR1 SEHNR, CDR2 FQNEAQ (reference sequence). This CDR3 is CASSLIFSIYSNTEAFF. CDR3 nucleotide sequence: TGTGCCAGCAGCTTAATTTTCTCCATATACTCGAACACTGAAGCTTTCTTT.

The chain links TRBV7-6 to TRBJ2-6, with D uncertain. From germline, CDR1 is SGHVS and CDR2 FNYEAQ. The CDR3 has 16 residues. The V and J ends lost 5 bases and 0 bases respectively, with 11 bases between them. The CDR3 DNA reads as TGTGCCAGCAGCGCCCGACGGGTCTCTGGGGCCAACGTCCTGACTTTC. It translates to CASSARRVSGANVLTF.

By share, this clone ranks as medium-sized. The genes are TRBV18 and TRBJ1-1; 8 positions agree with TRBD1. V gave up 0 bases and J gave up 11 bases; unmatched junction bases: 8. Germline V CDR1 and CDR2: KGHSH, LQKENI. This CDR3 contains 14 residues. In DNA, the CDR3 is TGTGCCAGCTCACCACCGACAGGGGATGGAAGGGCTTTCTTT. Translation gives CASSPPTGDGRAFF.

The gene calls are TRBV23-1 and TRBJ2-7, with 7 bases that match TRBD1. TRBV23-1 is treated as an ORF (open reading frame) with a function not yet certain. The junction had 15 bases not matched to a gene; V was cut back by 7 bases and J by 3 bases. The CDR3 spans 16 residues. CDR3 in DNA: TGCGCCAGCACACCAGACAGGGAAGGGGACGACTACGAGCAGTACTTC. This gives the protein CASTPDREGDDYEQYF.

The rearrangement links TRBV18 to TRBJ2-7; TRBD2 agrees at 8 bases. Trimming took 4 bases from V and 7 from J; bases not matched to a gene: 9. This CDR3 comprises 14 residues. From germline, CDR1 is KGHSH and CDR2 LQKENI. The CDR3 DNA reads TGTGCCAGCTCACAAAAAGCGGGAGTAGAAGAGCAGTACTTC. This gives the protein CASSQKAGVEEQYF.

J is TRBJ2-1 and V is TRBV11-3; TRBD2 matches 14 bases. Germline values: CDR1 SGHNT, CDR2 YENEEA. The junction had 7 bases not matched to a gene; V was cut back by 0 bases and J by 3 bases. The CDR3 runs 19 residues. The CDR3 spells CASSLDGGLAGVLYNEQFF. CDR3 in DNA: TGTGCCAGCAGCTTAGATGGGGGACTAGCGGGAGTTCTCTACAATGAGCAGTTCTTC. Looking up the rest from reference TRBV11-3 and TRBJ2-1 gives the full variable domain: EAGVVQSPRYKIIEKKQPVAFWCNPISGHNTLYWYLQNLGQGPELLIRYENEEAVDDSQLPKDRFSAERLKGVDSTLKIQPAELGDSAVYLCASSLDGGLAGVLYNEQFFGPGTRLTVL.

The chain joins TRBV29-1 to TRBJ2-3, with TRBD2 identical over 10 bases. The length of the CDR3 is 19 residues. Losses at the gene ends were 6 bases for V and 1 base for J; bases not matched to a gene: 19. In germline, CDR1 is SQVTM, CDR2 ANQGSEA. Here the CDR3 reads CSVPGGPSGSGLGTDTQYF. DNA of the CDR3: TGCAGCGTCCCAGGGGGCCCTAGCGGGAGTGGTTTGGGCACAGATACGCAGTATTTT.

J is TRBJ2-1 and V is TRBV3-1 (or the pseudogene TRBV3-2), with 8 bases fitting TRBD1. V lost 2 bases and J lost 6; bases outside the gene matches: 9. This CDR3 has 16 amino acids. Per the germline V gene, CDR1 is LGHDT and CDR2 is YNNKEL (reference sequence). For the CDR3, the DNA is TGTGCCAGCAGCCAATGGGGGCAGGGGGCCATCAATGAGCAGTTCTTC. Translation: CASSQWGQGAINEQFF.

The chain links TRBV4-3 to TRBJ1-4; TRBD1 matches 9 bases. In germline, CDR1 is LGHNA, CDR2 YSLEER. Trimming took 0 bases from V and 0 from J; bases not matched to a gene: 11. The CDR3 length is 20 residues. The CDR3 nucleotides read TGCGCCAGCAGCCAAGATATGACAGGGGGAGGCGCGGCAACTAATGAAAAACTGTTTTTT. Residues: CASSQDMTGGGAATNEKLFF.

As for this clone: In the same sample, other DNA sequences code for this CDR3. The chain carries TRBV10-1 and TRBJ2-1, with TRBD2 matching over 8 bases. The V gene end was trimmed by 4 bases and the J gene end by 6 bases; junction bases not matched to a gene: 5. Germline lookup yields CDR1 WNHNN and CDR2 SYGVQD (reference sequence). The CDR3 is made up of 14 amino acids. In DNA, the CDR3 is TGCGCCAGCAGTGCCGGACTAGCTGGCAATGAGCAGTTCTTC. This gives the protein CASSAGLAGNEQFF.

The chain links TRBV5-1 to TRBJ1-6, with TRBD1 matching 10 bases. Germline V lookup: CDR1 SGHRS, CDR2 YFSETQ. V was clipped by 5 bases and J by 8 bases; unmatched bases: 13. The CDR3 length is 17 residues. CDR3 amino acids: CASSFGGTGAVDSPLHF. The CDR3 region has the DNA TGCGCCAGCAGTTTCGGGGGGACAGGGGCGGTGGATTCACCCCTCCACTTT.

The sample holds one count of this clone. This sequence joins TRBV24-1 and TRBJ2-1; D may be TRBD2 (6 bases). In germline, CDR1 is KGHDR, CDR2 SFDVKD. Trimming shortened V by 1 base and J by 12 bases, and 12 bases separated the two germline ends. The CDR3 runs 13 residues. The CDR3 DNA is TGTGCCACCAGTGATTTTGGACTACCCCGGCAGTTCTTC. Its translation: CATSDFGLPRQFF.

The chain has TRBV11-3 and TRBJ2-3; TRBD2 matches at 8 bases. Trimming removed 3 bases from V and 4 bases from J; junction bases left unmatched: 3. The CDR3 is 14 amino acids. Germline CDR1 is SGHNT and CDR2 is YENEEA. For the CDR3, the DNA is TGTGCCAGCAGCTTTGCCGGGAGGGCAGATACGCAGTATTTT. Protein sequence: CASSFAGRADTQYF.

This clone was seen a single time. The chain has TRBV9 and TRBJ2-3; D might be TRBD2 (7 bases). Trimming pared 1 base from V and 9 bases from J, leaving 15 bases between. CDR3 length: 14 amino acids. CDR1 is SGDLS and CDR2 is YYNGEE in the germline V gene. CDR3 coding DNA: TGTGCCAGCAGCGTATTCCCCAGCGGGACAACGCAGTATTTT. Encoded protein: CASSVFPSGTTQYF. The whole variable domain, remainder taken from reference TRBV9 and TRBJ2-3, is DSGVTQTPKHLITATGQRVTLRCSPRSGDLSVYWYQQSLDQGLQFLIQYYNGEERAKGNILERFSAQQFPDLHSELNLSSLELGDSALYFCASSVFPSGTTQYFGPGTRLTVL.

The chain joins TRBV5-4 to TRBJ2-2, with TRBD1 matching 9 bases. CDR1 is SGHNT and CDR2 is YYREEE in the germline V gene (reference sequence). The CDR3 runs to 18 residues. V trimming: 5 bases; J trimming: 4 bases; junction bases outside the gene matches: 15. The CDR3: CASRPSPIGTGSTGELFF. As DNA, the CDR3 is TGTGCCAGCAGACCTTCTCCGATCGGGACAGGGAGCACCGGGGAGCTGTTTTTT.

The genes are TRBV4-1 and TRBJ2-7; TRBD2 agrees at 10 bases. Germline-derived CDR1 and CDR2 are MGHRA and YSYEKL. The CDR3 runs 19 residues. V lost 0 bases, J lost 3 bases, and 14 bases stayed unmatched. The CDR3 sequence is CASSQDPALAGVAHYEQYF. Here the CDR3 DNA reads TGCGCCAGCAGCCAAGATCCCGCGCTAGCGGGAGTGGCGCACTACGAGCAGTACTTC.

The chain employs TRBV2 and TRBJ2-6, with 9 bases that match TRBD1. Germline V gene data show CDR1 as SNHLY and CDR2 as FYNNEI. V was clipped by 5 bases and J by 2 bases; unmatched bases: 7. CDR3 size: 17 residues. The CDR3 region has the DNA TGTGCCAGCAGTCTTGACAGGGGGGCGGCTGGGGCCAACGTCCTGACTTTC. As protein: CASSLDRGAAGANVLTF.

This chain joins TRBV6-5 and TRBJ2-1; 7 bases are shared with TRBD1. Germline V lookup: CDR1 MNHEY, CDR2 SVGAGI. The CDR3 has 12 amino acids. V was clipped by 7 bases and J by 6 bases; unmatched bases: 3. CDR3 sequence reads: CASIGGLNEQFF. Written as DNA, the CDR3 is TGTGCCAGCATAGGGGGCCTCAATGAGCAGTTCTTC.

The chain recombines TRBV28 with TRBJ2-4; D perhaps matches TRBD2 (6 bases). This CDR3 region has 14 residues. V dropped 6 bases and J dropped 0 bases, with 9 bases sitting between them. Germline values: CDR1 MDHEN, CDR2 SYDVKM. The CDR3 DNA follows: TGTGCCAGCAGGTTAGCGGTAGCCAAAAACATTCAGTACTTC. It codes for CASRLAVAKNIQYF.